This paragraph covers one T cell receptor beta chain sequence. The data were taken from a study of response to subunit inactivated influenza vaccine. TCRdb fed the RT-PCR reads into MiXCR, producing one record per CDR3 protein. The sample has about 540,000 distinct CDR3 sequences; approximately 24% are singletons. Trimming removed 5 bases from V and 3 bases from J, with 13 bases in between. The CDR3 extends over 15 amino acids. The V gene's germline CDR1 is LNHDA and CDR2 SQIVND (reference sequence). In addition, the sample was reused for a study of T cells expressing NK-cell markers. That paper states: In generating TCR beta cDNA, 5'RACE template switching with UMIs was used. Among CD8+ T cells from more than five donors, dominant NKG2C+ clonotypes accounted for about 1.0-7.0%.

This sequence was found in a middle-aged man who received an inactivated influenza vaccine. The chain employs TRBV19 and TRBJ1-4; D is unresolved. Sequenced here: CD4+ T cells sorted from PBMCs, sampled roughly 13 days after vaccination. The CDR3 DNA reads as TGTGCCAGTAGTTATCGACGGCGACCTAATGAAAAACTGTTTTTT. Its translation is CASSYRRRPNEKLFF.